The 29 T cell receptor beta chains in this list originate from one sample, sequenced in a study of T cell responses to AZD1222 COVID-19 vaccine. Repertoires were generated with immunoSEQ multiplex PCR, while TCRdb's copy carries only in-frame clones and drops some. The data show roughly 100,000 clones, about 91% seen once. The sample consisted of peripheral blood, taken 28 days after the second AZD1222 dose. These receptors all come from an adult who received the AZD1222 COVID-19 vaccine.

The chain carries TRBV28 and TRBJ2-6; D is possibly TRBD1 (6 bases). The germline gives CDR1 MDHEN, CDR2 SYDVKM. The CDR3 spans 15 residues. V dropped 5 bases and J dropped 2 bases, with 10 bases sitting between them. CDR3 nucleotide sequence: TGTGCCAGCAGTGCAGGGGCTGCTGGGGCCAACGTCCTGACTTTC. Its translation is CASSAGAAGANVLTF.

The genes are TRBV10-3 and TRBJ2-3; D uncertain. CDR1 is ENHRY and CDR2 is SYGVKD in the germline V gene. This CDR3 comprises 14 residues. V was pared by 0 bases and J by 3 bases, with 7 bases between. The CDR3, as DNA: TGTGCCATCAGTGAGTCTCCGCCGACAGATACGCAGTATTTT. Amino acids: CAISESPPTDTQYF.

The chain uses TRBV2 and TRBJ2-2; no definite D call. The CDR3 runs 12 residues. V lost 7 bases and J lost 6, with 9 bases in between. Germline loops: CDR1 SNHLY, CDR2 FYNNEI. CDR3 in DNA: TGTGCCAGCAACTTGGCAGCCGGGGAGCTGTTTTTT. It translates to CASNLAAGELFF.

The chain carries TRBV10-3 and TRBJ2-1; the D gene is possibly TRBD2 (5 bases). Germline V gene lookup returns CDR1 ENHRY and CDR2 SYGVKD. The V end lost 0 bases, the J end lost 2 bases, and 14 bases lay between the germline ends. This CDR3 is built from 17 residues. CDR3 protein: CAISESRSGITYNEQFF. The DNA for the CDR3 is TGTGCCATCAGTGAGTCGAGATCCGGGATAACCTACAATGAGCAGTTCTTC.

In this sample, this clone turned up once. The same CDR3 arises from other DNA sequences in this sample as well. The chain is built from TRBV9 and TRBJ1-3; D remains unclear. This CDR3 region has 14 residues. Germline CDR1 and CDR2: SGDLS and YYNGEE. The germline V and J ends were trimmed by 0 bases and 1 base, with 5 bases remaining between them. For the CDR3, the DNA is TGTGCCAGCAGCGTAGGATCATCTGGAAACACCATATATTTT. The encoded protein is CASSVGSSGNTIYF.

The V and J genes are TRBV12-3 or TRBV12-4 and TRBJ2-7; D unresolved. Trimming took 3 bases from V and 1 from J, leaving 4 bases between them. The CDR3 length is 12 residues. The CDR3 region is CASSFESYEQYF. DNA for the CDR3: TGTGCCAGCAGTTTTGAATCCTACGAGCAGTACTTC.

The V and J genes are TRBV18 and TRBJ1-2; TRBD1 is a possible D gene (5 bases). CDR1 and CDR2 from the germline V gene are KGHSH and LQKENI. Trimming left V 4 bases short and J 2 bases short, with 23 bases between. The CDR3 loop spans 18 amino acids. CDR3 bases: TGTGCCAGCTCACTATGGGAGACCGGGACCGTTGTCAACTATGGCTACACCTTC. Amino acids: CASSLWETGTVVNYGYTF.

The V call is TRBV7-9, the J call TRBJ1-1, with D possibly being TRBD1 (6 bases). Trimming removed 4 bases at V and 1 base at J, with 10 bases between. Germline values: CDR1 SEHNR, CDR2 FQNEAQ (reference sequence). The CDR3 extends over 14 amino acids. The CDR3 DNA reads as TGTGCCAGCAGCTGGCGGACAGCGAACACTGAAGCTTTCTTT. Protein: CASSWRTANTEAFF.

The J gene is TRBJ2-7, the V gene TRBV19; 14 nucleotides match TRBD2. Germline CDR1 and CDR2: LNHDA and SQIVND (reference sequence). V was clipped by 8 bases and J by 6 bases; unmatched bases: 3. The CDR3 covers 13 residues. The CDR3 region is CASRLAGGTEQYF. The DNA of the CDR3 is TGTGCCAGTCGACTAGCGGGAGGGACCGAGCAGTACTTC.

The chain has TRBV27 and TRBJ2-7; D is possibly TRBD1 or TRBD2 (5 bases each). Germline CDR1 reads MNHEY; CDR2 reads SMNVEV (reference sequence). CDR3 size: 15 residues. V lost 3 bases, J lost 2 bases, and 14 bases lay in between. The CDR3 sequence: CASSFSGTGPYEQYF. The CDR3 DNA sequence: TGTGCCAGCAGTTTCTCCGGGACGGGCCCCTACGAGCAGTACTTC.

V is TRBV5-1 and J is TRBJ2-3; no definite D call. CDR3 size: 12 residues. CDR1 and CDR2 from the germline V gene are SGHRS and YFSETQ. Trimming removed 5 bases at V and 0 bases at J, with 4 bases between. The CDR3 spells CASRTSTDTQYF. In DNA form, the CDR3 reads TGCGCCAGCAGAACTAGCACAGATACGCAGTATTTT.

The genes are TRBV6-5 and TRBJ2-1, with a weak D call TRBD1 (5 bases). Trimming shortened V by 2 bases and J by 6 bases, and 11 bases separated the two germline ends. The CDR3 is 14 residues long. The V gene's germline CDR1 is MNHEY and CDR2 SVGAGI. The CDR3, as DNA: TGTGCCAGCAGTTACGCCAGGGTGGGCAATGAGCAGTTCTTC. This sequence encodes CASSYARVGNEQFF.

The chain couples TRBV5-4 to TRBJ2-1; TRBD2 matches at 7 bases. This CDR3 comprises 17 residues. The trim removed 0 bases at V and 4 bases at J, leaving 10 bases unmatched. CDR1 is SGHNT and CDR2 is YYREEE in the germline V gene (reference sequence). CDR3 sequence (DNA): TGTGCCAGCAGCTTGGGGGGGGGAGCTAGCGTTTACAATGAGCAGTTCTTC. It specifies CASSLGGGASVYNEQFF.

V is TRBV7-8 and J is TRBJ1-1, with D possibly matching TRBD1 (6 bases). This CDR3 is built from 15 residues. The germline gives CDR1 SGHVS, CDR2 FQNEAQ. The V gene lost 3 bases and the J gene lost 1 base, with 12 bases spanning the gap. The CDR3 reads CASSFHRVGNTEAFF. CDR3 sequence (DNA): TGTGCCAGCAGCTTCCACAGGGTAGGGAACACTGAAGCTTTCTTT.

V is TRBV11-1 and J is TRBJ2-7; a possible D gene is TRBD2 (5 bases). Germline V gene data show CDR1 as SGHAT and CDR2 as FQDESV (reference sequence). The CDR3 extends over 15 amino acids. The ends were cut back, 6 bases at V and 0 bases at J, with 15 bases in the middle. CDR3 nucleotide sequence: TGTGCCAGCAGTCTCAACGGGATTACCTCCTACGAGCAGTACTTC. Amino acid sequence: CASSLNGITSYEQYF. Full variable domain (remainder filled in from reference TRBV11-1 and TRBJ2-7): EAEVAQSPRYKITEKSQAVAFWCDPISGHATLYWYRQILGQGPELLVQFQDESVVDDSQLPKDRFSAERLKGVDSTLKIQPAELGDSAMYLCASSLNGITSYEQYFGPGTRLTVT.

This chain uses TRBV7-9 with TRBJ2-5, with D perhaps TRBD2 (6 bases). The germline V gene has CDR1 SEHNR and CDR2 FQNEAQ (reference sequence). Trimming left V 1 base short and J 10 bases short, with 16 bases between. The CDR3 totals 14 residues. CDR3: CASSLGFQGGDQYF. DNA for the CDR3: TGTGCCAGCAGCTTAGGATTTCAGGGCGGGGACCAGTACTTC.

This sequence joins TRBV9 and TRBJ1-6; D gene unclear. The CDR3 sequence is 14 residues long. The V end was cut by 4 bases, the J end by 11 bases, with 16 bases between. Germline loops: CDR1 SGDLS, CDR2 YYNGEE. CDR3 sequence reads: CASSHTKSPAPLHF. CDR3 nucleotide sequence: TGTGCCAGCAGCCACACGAAATCTCCGGCACCCCTCCACTTT.

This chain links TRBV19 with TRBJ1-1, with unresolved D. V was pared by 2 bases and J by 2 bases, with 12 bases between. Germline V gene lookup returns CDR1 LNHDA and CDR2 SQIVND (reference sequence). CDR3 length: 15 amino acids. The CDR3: CASSISGLINTEAFF. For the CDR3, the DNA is TGTGCCAGTAGTATAAGTGGTCTAATTAACACTGAAGCTTTCTTT.

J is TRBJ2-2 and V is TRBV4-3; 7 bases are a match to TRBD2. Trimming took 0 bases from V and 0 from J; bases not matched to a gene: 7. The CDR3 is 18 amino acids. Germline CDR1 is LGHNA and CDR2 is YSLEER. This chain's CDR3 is CASSQDELAEANTGELFF. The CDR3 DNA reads TGCGCCAGCAGCCAAGACGAGCTAGCGGAAGCGAACACCGGGGAGCTGTTTTTT.

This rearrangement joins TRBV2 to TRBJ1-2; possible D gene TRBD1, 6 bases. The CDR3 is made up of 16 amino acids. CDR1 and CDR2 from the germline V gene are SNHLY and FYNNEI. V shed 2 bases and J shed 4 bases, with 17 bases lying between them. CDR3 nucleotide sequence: TGTGCCAGCAGTGAAACGGTACAGGGAGTCCTCTATGGCTACACCTTC. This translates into CASSETVQGVLYGYTF.

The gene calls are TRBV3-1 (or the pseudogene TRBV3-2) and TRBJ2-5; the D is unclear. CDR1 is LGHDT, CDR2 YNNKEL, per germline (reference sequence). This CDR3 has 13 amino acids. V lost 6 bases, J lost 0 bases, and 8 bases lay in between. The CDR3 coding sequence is TGTGCCAGCAGTCACCCCAACCAAGAGACCCAGTACTTC. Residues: CASSHPNQETQYF.

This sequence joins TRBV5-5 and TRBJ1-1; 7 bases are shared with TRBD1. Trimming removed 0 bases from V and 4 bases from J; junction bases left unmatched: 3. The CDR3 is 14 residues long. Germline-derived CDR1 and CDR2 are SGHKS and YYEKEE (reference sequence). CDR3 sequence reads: CASSLGAGGTEAFF. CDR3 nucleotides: TGTGCCAGCAGCTTGGGGGCAGGGGGCACTGAAGCTTTCTTT.

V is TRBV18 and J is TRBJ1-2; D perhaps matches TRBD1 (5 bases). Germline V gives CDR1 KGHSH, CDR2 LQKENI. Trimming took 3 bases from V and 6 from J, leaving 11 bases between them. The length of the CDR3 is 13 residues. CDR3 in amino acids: CASSPGGADGYTF. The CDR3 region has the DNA TGTGCCAGCTCACCCGGAGGGGCCGATGGCTACACCTTC.

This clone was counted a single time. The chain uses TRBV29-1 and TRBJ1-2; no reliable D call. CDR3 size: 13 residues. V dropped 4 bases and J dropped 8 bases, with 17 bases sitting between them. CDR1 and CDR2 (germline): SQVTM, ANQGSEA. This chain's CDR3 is CSVGAGGEKGYTF. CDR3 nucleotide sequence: TGCAGCGTTGGGGCAGGCGGGGAGAAGGGCTACACCTTC.

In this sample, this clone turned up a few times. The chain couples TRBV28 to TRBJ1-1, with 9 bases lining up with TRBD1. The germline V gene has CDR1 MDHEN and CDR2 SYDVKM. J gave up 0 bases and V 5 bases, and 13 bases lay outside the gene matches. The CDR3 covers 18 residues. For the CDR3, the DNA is TGTGCCAGCAGTCGCCTACCGGGACAGGGCCCCCTGAACACTGAAGCTTTCTTT. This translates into CASSRLPGQGPLNTEAFF.

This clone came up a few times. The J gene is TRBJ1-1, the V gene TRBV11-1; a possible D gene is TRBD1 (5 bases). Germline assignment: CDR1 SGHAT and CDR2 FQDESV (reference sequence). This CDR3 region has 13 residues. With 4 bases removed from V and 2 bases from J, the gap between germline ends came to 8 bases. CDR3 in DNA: TGTGCCAGCAGCTGGAGGGGAAACACTGAAGCTTTCTTT. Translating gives CASSWRGNTEAFF.

CDR3 loop: CASAGRFQETQYF. The CDR3 nucleotides are TGTGCCAGCGCGGGAAGATTCCAAGAGACCCAGTACTTC. The chain has TRBV10-3 and TRBJ2-5; D possibly corresponds to TRBD2 (6 bases). This CDR3 spans 13 amino acids. With 10 bases removed from V and 1 base from J, the gap between germline ends came to 13 bases. The germline V gene encodes CDR1 ENHRY and CDR2 SYGVKD.

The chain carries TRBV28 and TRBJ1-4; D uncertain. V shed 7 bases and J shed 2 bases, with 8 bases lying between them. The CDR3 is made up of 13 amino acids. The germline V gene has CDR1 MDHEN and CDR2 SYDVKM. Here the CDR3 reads CASTPSTNEKLFF. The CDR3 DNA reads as TGTGCCAGCACCCCATCTACTAATGAAAAACTGTTTTTT.

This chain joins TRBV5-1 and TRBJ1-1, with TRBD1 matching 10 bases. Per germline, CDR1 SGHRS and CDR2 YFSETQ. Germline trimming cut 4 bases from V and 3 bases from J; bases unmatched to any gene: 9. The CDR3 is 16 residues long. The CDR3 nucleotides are TGCGCCAGCAGCCGTAACCCGGGACAGGGGTACACTGAAGCTTTCTTT. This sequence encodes CASSRNPGQGYTEAFF.